The rows below give T cell receptor beta chains drawn from one sample of a study of T cell repertoires in cytomegalovirus infection. Antigens of these TCRs are unknown. TCRdb called the reads again in MiXCR, with one record for every CDR3 protein. The table records 100,000 to 150,000 distinct CDR3 sequences, roughly 32% of them present only once. The material was CD8+ T cells from cultured PBMCs, obtained from culture after CMV antigen stimulation. The source of these receptors is a human donor in good health (CMV status not recorded). Some clones in this sample may be carry-over from other donors' samples. CDR3s include the opening cysteine and the closing phenylalanine or tryptophan.

j_gene,v_gene,CDR3aa
TRBJ2-2,TRBV7-4,CASIGPLNTGELFF
TRBJ2-7,TRBV6-6,CASSDSSSYEQYF
TRBJ1-1,TRBV19,CATEDRSNTEAFF
TRBJ1-5,TRBV4-1,CASSQISEKGNQPQHF
TRBJ2-7,TRBV7-2,CASSWYRDYEQYF
TRBJ1-2,TRBV15,CATSRGRASNYGYTF
TRBJ1-1,TRBV12-3/TRBV12-4,CASSLMAGTEAFF
TRBJ2-5,TRBV7-2,CASGLDFGGTQETQYF
TRBJ2-1,TRBV4-1,CASSQDRLAGVYNEQFF
TRBJ1-1,TRBV7-9,CASSFSRATEAFF
TRBJ1-5,TRBV7-2,CASSFSPRGNQPQHF
TRBJ2-7,TRBV7-8,CASSQIQGDYEQYF
TRBJ2-5,TRBV2,CASSEVGHLYQETQYF
TRBJ1-1,TRBV7-2,CASSFGTGIELNTEAFF
TRBJ2-3,TRBV7-6,CASSFGWGDSTDTQYF
TRBJ2-7,TRBV12-3/TRBV12-4,CASSPTTGDYEQYF
TRBJ2-2,TRBV2,CASRGTGGFITGELFF
TRBJ2-7,TRBV27,CASSSPRTGEYEQYF
TRBJ1-1,TRBV5-1,CASSAQGPNTEAFF
TRBJ1-1,TRBV13,CASFRQTMNTEAFF